The text below deals with one TCR beta chain. These data come from a study of T cell changes during pregnancy in multiple sclerosis. Assay used: immunoSEQ multiplex PCR; TCRdb lists only in-frame clones, some missing. The sample lists 40,000 to 55,000 clones, 90% to 95% occurring once. Trimming took 1 base from V and 5 from J; bases not matched to a gene: 5. The CDR3 runs to 15 residues. The germline gives CDR1 LGHNT, CDR2 FRNRAP. The specimen comprised CD8+ T cells from peripheral blood mononuclear cells, sampled in the first trimester of pregnancy. This TCR came from a female donor with multiple sclerosis, enrolled in a pregnancy study. The gene calls are TRBV12-5 and TRBJ2-1; TRBD1 matches 7 bases. The CDR3 protein is CASGLGYGQDNEQFF. For the CDR3, the DNA is TGTGCTAGTGGTTTGGGATACGGACAGGACAATGAGCAGTTCTTC.